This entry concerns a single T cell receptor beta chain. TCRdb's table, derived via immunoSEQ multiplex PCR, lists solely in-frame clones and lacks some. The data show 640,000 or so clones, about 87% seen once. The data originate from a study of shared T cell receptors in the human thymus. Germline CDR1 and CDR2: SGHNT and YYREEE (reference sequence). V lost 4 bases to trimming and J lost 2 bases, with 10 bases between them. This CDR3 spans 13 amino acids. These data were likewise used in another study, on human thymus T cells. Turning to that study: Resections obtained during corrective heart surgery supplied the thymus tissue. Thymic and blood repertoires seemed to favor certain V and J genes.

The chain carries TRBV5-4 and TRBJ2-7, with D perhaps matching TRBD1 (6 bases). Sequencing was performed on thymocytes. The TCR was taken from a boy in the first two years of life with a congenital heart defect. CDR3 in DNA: TGTGCCAGCAGCGCGGACAGTACCTACGAGCAGTACTTC. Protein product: CASSADSTYEQYF. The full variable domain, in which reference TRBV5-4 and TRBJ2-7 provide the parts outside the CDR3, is ETGVTQSPTHLIKTRGQQVTLRCSSQSGHNTVSWYQQALGQGPQFIFQYYREEENGRGNFPPRFSGLQFPNYSSELNVNALELDDSALYLCASSADSTYEQYFGPGTRLTVT.